The 5 T cell receptor beta chains below come from one sample, sequenced in a study of cytomegalovirus exposure and HLA in healthy donors. PCR was performed using 60 Vbeta and 13 Jbeta primers. The data were produced by immunoSEQ multiplex PCR, yet TCRdb's version contains in-frame clones alone and is incomplete. Found here are 200,000 to 250,000 clones, approximately 90% of them singletons; the top ten hold roughly 1%. Input material: PBMCs. These receptors all stem from a woman aged 18 to 35 in good health and CMV-seronegative.

This rearrangement joins TRBV5-1 to TRBJ1-4; D is unresolved. V was shortened by 0 bases and J by 8 bases, with 14 bases between the two germline ends. Per the germline V gene, CDR1 is SGHRS and CDR2 is YFSETQ. The CDR3 consists of 15 residues. The CDR3 reads CASSLGGNYNEKLFF. Written as DNA, the CDR3 is TGCGCCAGCAGCTTGGGTGGCAACTATAACGAAAAACTGTTTTTT.

The V gene is TRBV30, the J gene TRBJ2-3, with 8 positions matching TRBD1. This CDR3 is 14 amino acids long. Per the germline V gene, CDR1 is GTSNPN and CDR2 is SVGIG (reference sequence). J was trimmed by 2 bases and V by 5 bases; bases with no gene match: 6. The CDR3 region is CAWSWTGITDTQYF. CDR3 nucleotide sequence: TGTGCCTGGTCCTGGACAGGGATCACAGATACGCAGTATTTT. The full variable domain, completed using reference TRBV30 and TRBJ2-3, is SQTIHQWPATLVQPVGSPLSLECTVEGTSNPNLYWYRQAAGRGLQLLFYSVGIGQISSEVPQNLSASRPQDRQFILSSKKLLLSDSGFYLCAWSWTGITDTQYFGPGTRLTVL.

The chain is built from TRBV5-1 and TRBJ2-3; 9 positions agree with TRBD2. Losses at the gene ends were 0 bases for V and 5 bases for J; bases not matched to a gene: 7. Germline V CDR1 and CDR2: SGHRS, YFSETQ. This CDR3 region has 16 residues. CDR3 in amino acids: CASSLAGGRAGDTQYF. The CDR3 DNA sequence: TGCGCCAGCAGCTTGGCGGGCGGGAGGGCCGGAGATACGCAGTATTTT.

This clone was detected a few times. The CDR3 sequence: CASSYSYARSTDTQYF. CDR3 DNA sequence: TGTGCCAGCAGTTACTCGTATGCGCGTAGCACAGATACGCAGTATTTT. The rearrangement links TRBV6-5 to TRBJ2-3; D call uncertain. Germline CDR1 reads MNHEY; CDR2 reads SVGAGI. Between the trimmed V and J ends, which lost 0 bases and 0 bases, there was a span of 10 bases. The CDR3 totals 16 residues.

As regards this clone: One end of the junction does not line up with germline, which may come from a read error. Other DNA sequences from this sample encode an identical CDR3 as well. V gene TRBV11-2 combines with J gene TRBJ2-7, with D perhaps matching TRBD2 (6 bases). There are 14 residues in the CDR3. The V gene's germline CDR1 is SGHAT and CDR2 FQNNGV. The CDR3 loop reads CASTGWGVRDEQYF. The DNA of the CDR3 is TGTGCCAGCACGGGGTGGGGGGTTCGGGACGAGCAATACTTC.